This TCR beta chain was profiled in a study of T cell responses to AZD1222 COVID-19 vaccine. Study in general: Pooling of second doses given at about 4 or about 12 weeks was done. Broader study findings: Sampling that yielded the repertoires occurred only after the peak T cell response. Following two doses of AZD1222, Spike-specific TCR breadth and depth rose.

CDR1 and CDR2 (germline): KGHSH, LQKENI. V was clipped by 6 bases and J by 1 base, with 9 bases between them. The CDR3 runs 13 residues. Produced via immunoSEQ multiplex PCR; TCRdb's table is partial and in-frame only. Of around 52,000 clones listed, 75% to 90% were seen once; the top ten hold over 15%. Concerning this clone itself: No antigen is known for it.

V and J are TRBV18 and TRBJ1-1; the D gene is possibly TRBD1 (6 bases). This clonotype was obtained from an adult in good health. Sequenced here: peripheral blood, sampled on day 0 of AZD1222 vaccination. CDR3 bases: TGTGCCAGCTCTATGGGACAGAACACTGAAGCTTTCTTT. Amino acid sequence: CASSMGQNTEAFF.